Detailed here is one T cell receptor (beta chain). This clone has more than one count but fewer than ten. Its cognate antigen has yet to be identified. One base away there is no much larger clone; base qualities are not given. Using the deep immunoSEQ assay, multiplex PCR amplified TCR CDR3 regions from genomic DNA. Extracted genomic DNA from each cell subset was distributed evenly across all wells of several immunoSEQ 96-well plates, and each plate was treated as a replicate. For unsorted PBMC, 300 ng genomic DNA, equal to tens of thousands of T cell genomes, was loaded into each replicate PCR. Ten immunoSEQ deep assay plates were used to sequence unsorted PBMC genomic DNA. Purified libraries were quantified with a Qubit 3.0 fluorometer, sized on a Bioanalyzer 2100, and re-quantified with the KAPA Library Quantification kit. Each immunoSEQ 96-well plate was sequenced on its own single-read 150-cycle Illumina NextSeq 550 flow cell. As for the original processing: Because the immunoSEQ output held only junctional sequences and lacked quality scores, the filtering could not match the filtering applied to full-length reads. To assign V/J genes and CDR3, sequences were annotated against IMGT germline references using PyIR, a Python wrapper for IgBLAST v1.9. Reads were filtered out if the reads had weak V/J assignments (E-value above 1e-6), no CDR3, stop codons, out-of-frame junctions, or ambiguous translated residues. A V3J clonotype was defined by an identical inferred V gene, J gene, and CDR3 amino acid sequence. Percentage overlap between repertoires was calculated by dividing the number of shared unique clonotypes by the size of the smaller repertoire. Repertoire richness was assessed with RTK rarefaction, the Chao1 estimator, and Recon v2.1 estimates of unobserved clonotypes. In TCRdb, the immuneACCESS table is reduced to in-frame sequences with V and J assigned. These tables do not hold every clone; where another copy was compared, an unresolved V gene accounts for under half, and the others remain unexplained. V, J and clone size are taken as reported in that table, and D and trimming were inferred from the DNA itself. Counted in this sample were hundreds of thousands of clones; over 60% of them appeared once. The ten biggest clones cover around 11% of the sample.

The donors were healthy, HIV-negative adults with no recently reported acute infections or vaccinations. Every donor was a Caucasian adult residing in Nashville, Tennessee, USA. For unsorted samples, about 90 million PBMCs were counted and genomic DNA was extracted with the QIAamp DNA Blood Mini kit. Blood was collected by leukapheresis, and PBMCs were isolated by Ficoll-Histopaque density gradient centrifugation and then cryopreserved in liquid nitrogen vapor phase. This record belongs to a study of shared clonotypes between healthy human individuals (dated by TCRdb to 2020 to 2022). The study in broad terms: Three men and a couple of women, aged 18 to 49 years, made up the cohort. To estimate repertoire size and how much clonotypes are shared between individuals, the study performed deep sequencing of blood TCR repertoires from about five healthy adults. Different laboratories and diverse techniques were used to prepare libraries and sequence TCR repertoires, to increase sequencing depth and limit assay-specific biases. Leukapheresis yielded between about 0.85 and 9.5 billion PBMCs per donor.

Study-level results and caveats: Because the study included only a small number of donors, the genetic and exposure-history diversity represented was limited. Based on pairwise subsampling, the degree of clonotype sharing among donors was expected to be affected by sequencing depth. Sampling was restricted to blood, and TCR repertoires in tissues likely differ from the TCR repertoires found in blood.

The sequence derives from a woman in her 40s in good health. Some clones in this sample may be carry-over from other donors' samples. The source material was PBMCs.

The CDR3 protein sequence reads: CASSLGQGGTEAFF. The DNA reads TGTGCCAGCAGCCTGGGACAGGGGGGGACTGAAGCTTTCTTT. The chain employs TRBV4-2 and TRBJ1-1, with 11 middle bases fitting TRBD1. Including the terminal cysteine and phenylalanine, the CDR3 comprises 14 residues. The DNA shown is the 42-base CDR3, in frame from base 1. The germline V gene provides CDR1 LGHNA and CDR2 YNFKEQ. The germline V and J ends show losses of 4 bases and 5 bases respectively, and no gene match explains 3 bases of the junction.